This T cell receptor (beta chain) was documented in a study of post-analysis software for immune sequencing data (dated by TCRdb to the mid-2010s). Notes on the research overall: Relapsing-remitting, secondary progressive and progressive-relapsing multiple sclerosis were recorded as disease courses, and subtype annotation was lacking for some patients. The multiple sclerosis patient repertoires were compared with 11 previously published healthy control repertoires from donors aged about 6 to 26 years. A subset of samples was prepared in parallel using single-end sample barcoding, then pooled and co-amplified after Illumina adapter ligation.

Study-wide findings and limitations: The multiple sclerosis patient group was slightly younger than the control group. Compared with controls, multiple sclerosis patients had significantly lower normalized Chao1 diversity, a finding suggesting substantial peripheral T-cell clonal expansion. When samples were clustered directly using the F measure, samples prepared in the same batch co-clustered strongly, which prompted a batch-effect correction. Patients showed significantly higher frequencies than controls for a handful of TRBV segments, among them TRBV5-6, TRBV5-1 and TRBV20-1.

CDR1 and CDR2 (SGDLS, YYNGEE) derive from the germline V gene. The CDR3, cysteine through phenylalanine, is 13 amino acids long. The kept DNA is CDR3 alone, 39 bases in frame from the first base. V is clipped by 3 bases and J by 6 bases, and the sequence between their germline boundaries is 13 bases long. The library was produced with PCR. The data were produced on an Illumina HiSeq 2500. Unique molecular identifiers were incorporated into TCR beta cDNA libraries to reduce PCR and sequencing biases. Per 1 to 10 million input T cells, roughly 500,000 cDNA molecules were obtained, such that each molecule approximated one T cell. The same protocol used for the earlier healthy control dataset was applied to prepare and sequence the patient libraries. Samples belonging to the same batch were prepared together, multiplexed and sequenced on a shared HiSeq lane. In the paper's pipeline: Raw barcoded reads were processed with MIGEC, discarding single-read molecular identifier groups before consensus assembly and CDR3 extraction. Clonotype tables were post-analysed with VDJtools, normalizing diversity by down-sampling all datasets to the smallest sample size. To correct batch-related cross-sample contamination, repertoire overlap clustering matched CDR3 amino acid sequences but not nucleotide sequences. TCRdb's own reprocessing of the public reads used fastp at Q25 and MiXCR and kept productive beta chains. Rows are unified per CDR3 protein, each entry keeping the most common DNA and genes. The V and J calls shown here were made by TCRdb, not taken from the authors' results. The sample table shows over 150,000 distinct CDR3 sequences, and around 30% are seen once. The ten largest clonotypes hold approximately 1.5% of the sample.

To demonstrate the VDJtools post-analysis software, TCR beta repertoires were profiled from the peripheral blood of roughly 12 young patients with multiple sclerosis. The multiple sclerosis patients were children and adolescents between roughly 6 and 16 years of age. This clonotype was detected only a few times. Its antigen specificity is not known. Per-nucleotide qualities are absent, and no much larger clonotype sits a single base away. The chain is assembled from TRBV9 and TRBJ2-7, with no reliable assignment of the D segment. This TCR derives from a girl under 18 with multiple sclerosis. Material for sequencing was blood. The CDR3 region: CASSAIPQSEQYF. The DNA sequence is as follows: TGTGCCAGCAGCGCAATCCCTCAGAGCGAGCAGTACTTC. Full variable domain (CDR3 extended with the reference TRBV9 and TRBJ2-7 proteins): DSGVTQTPKHLITATGQRVTLRCSPRSGDLSVYWYQQSLDQGLQFLIQYYNGEERAKGNILERFSAQQFPDLHSELNLSSLELGDSALYFCASSAIPQSEQYFGPGTRLTVT.